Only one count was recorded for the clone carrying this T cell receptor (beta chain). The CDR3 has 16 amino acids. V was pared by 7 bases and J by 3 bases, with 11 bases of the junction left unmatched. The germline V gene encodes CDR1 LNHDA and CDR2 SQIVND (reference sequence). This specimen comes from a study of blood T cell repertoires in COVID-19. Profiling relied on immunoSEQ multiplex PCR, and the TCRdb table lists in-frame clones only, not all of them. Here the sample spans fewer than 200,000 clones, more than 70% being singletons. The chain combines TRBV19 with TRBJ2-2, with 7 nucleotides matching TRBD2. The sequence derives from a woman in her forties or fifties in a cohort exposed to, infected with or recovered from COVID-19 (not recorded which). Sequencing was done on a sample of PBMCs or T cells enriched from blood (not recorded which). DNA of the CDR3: TGTGCCAGTACCACCATGGGGGGGTGGGACACCGGGGAGCTGTTTTTT. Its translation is CASTTMGGWDTGELFF.